This T cell receptor beta chain was sequenced during a study of metastatic and nonmetastatic thyroid tumors. Study information: Across blood and tumor or nodule tissue, repertoires from malignant and benign thyroid patients were compared with one another.

No patient received treatment before thyroid surgery. V gave up 0 bases and J gave up 2 bases, with 8 bases separating them. This CDR3 comprises 14 residues. Germline V CDR1 and CDR2: LNHNV, YYDKDF (reference sequence). Original methodology: For papillary thyroid cancer, a distant-metastasis classifier was constructed from CDR3 differences observed across clinicopathological groups. TCRdb re-called clones via MiXCR from the PCR reads. For this entry, the V and J calls and clone size follow TCRdb and not the study's own pipeline. This sample carries about 10,000 clones, about 37% of them seen once, and the ten largest clones take about 16%.

The source of this sequence is a female donor with papillary thyroid cancer or a benign thyroid nodule (not recorded which). Some clones in this sample may be carry-over from other donors' samples. The sequenced material came from tumor tissue. V and J are TRBV15 and TRBJ2-7; D remains ambiguous. Here the CDR3 reads CATSRDRQAYEQYF. CDR3 DNA sequence: TGTGCCACCAGCAGAGACAGGCAGGCCTACGAGCAGTACTTC.